These 14 T cell receptor beta chains originate from one sample sequenced in a study of shared clonotypes between healthy human individuals. Produced via immunoSEQ multiplex PCR; TCRdb's table is partial and in-frame only. The repertoire includes about 2.2 million clones, just over 90% of them detected once, and about 1.5% sits in the top ten. Naive CD8 cells were CD45RO-negative, positively selected for CCR7, excluding terminally differentiated effector memory CD45RA+ cells. Source material: naive CD8+ T cells from PBMCs. The origin of the receptors is a man younger than 30 in good health. Some clones in this sample may be carry-over from other donors' samples.

The chain employs TRBV7-8 and TRBJ2-7; D is possibly TRBD1 (6 bases). The CDR3 loop spans 15 amino acids. Trimming removed 1 base at V and 3 bases at J, with 13 bases between. Germline V lookup: CDR1 SGHVS, CDR2 FQNEAQ. CDR3: CASSLGGRGYYEQYF. As DNA, the CDR3 is TGTGCCAGCAGCTTAGGTGGCAGGGGATACTACGAGCAGTACTTC.

The chain joins TRBV5-4 to TRBJ2-7; tentatively, D is TRBD1 (5 bases). The CDR3 is 14 amino acids. V shed 2 bases and J shed 3 bases, with 12 bases lying between them. Germline lookup yields CDR1 SGHNT and CDR2 YYREEE (reference sequence). CDR3 DNA: TGTGCCAGCAGCTTCGGACAAGGATACTACGAGCAGTACTTC. This translates into CASSFGQGYYEQYF.

The CDR3 protein is CASSPRTVHTEAFF. CDR3 nucleotides: TGTGCCAGCAGCCCGAGGACAGTTCACACTGAAGCTTTCTTT. This rearrangement joins TRBV7-9 to TRBJ1-1; maybe TRBD1 (6 bases). Trimming shortened V by 5 bases and J by 3 bases, and 13 bases separated the two germline ends. The CDR3 has 14 amino acids. Germline V lookup: CDR1 SEHNR, CDR2 FQNEAQ (reference sequence). Full variable domain (remainder filled in from reference TRBV7-9 and TRBJ1-1): DTGVSQNPRHKITKRGQNVTFRCDPISEHNRLYWYRQTLGQGPEFLTYFQNEAQLEKSRLLSDRFSAERPKGSFSTLEIQRTEQGDSAMYLCASSPRTVHTEAFFGQGTRLTVV.

This clone came up once. This chain links TRBV27 with TRBJ2-5; D could derive from TRBD1 or TRBD2 (5 bases each). The CDR3 runs 14 residues. V was clipped by 6 bases and J by 5 bases, with 16 bases between them. Germline V gene data show CDR1 as MNHEY and CDR2 as SMNVEV (reference sequence). The CDR3 sequence is CASSYRDRRETQYF. CDR3 nucleotide sequence: TGTGCCAGCAGCTACCGGGACCGAAGGGAGACCCAGTACTTC.

The genes are TRBV10-3 and TRBJ1-2; TRBD1 agrees at 9 bases. The CDR3 sequence is 15 residues long. Germline assignment: CDR1 ENHRY and CDR2 SYGVKD. V shed 8 bases and J 5 bases; nucleotides not matched to a gene: 12. CDR3 residues: CAIFNIAGTGYGYTF. The CDR3 nucleotides are TGTGCCATCTTCAACATAGCCGGGACAGGGTATGGCTACACCTTC.

This chain uses TRBV4-2 with TRBJ1-1, with a tentative D call TRBD1 (5 bases). Germline-derived CDR1 and CDR2 are LGHNA and YNFKEQ. The ends were cut back, 0 bases at V and 6 bases at J, with 14 bases in the middle. CDR3 size: 15 residues. This chain's CDR3 is CASSQEIGQGSEAFF. CDR3 nucleotide sequence: TGTGCCAGCAGCCAAGAAATTGGTCAGGGCTCTGAAGCTTTCTTT.

The V call is TRBV27, the J call TRBJ1-1; D unclear. Germline V gene lookup returns CDR1 MNHEY and CDR2 SMNVEV (reference sequence). Trimming removed 0 bases at V and 1 base at J, with 6 bases between. CDR3 size: 14 residues. In DNA form, the CDR3 reads TGTGCCAGCAGTTTATCGTGGACGAACACTGAAGCTTTCTTT. Translated: CASSLSWTNTEAFF.

CDR3 in amino acids: CSGHSPGSWSYNEQFF. The CDR3, as DNA: TGCAGCGGCCACTCTCCTGGGAGTTGGTCCTACAATGAGCAGTTCTTC. V usage is TRBV29-1 and J usage is TRBJ2-1, with D possibly matching TRBD2 (5 bases). Germline V gene sequence: CDR1 SQVTM, CDR2 ANQGSEA. CDR3 size: 16 residues. Trimming took 7 bases from V and 1 from J, leaving 20 bases between them.

The chain recombines TRBV9 with TRBJ1-2, with D perhaps TRBD1 (6 bases). The V and J ends lost 5 bases and 3 bases respectively, with 20 bases between them. The CDR3 is 16 amino acids. Germline CDR1 and CDR2: SGDLS and YYNGEE. CDR3 coding DNA: TGTGCCAGCAGTAATTCGAGAGAGGGGGGCGACTATGGCTACACCTTC. Its protein product is CASSNSREGGDYGYTF. Combining the CDR3 with reference TRBV9 and TRBJ1-2 gives the whole variable domain DSGVTQTPKHLITATGQRVTLRCSPRSGDLSVYWYQQSLDQGLQFLIQYYNGEERAKGNILERFSAQQFPDLHSELNLSSLELGDSALYFCASSNSREGGDYGYTFGSGTRLTVV.

CDR3 amino acids: CATSGLGGRDRAPEAKNIQYF. In DNA, the CDR3 is TGTGCCACCAGCGGCCTAGGGGGTCGGGACAGGGCCCCCGAGGCCAAAAACATTCAGTACTTC. J is TRBJ2-4 and V is TRBV15; 9 positions agree with TRBD1. V was clipped by 5 bases and J by 1 base; unmatched bases: 21. The germline V gene encodes CDR1 LNHNV and CDR2 YYDKDF (reference sequence). The CDR3 has 21 residues.

Here the CDR3 DNA reads TGTGCCAGCAGTGATGGGCCGGGGACTACACTACCCGGGGAGCTGTTTTTT. Its protein product is CASSDGPGTTLPGELFF. The chain carries TRBV2 and TRBJ2-2; 7 nucleotides align to TRBD2. J lost 6 bases, V lost 3 bases, and 13 bases had no gene match. This CDR3 comprises 17 residues. The germline V gene has CDR1 SNHLY and CDR2 FYNNEI.

CDR3 region: CASSQLQGQTQYF. The CDR3 nucleotides read TGTGCCAGCAGCCAACTACAGGGGCAGACCCAGTACTTC. The chain joins TRBV4-2 to TRBJ2-5, with 7 positions matching TRBD1. Germline V gives CDR1 LGHNA, CDR2 YNFKEQ. The CDR3 sequence is 13 residues long. The V segment lost 2 bases and the J segment 6 bases; nucleotides outside the gene matches: 3.

For this clone: One end of the junction varies from germline; a read error may be responsible. The chain couples TRBV18 to TRBJ2-1, with D perhaps matching TRBD2 (5 bases). The germline V gene encodes CDR1 KGHSH and CDR2 LQKENI. This CDR3 region has 14 residues. CDR3 sequence reads: CASSPLGLRGEQFF. DNA for the CDR3: TGTGCCAGCTCGCCACTAGGACTCCGGGGTGAGCAGTTCTTC.

The chain employs TRBV11-3 and TRBJ2-3; either TRBD1 or TRBD2 may supply D (5 bases each). CDR3 length: 15 residues. Trimming took off 5 bases at V and 7 bases at J, with 19 bases between the two ends. Germline lookup yields CDR1 SGHNT and CDR2 YENEEA. This CDR3 is CASSHRGRDVNTQYF. The CDR3, as DNA: TGTGCCAGCAGCCACCGGGGCAGGGATGTGAATACGCAGTATTTT.